This record looks at one T cell receptor (beta chain) sequence and its context. Data came from immunoSEQ multiplex PCR; TCRdb stores just in-frame clones and leaves some out. Of roughly 120,000 clones detected, about 90% appear once; the ten largest clones hold 7% to 9%. This entry is derived from a study of blood T cell repertoires in COVID-19. On the study more broadly: COVID-19 samples from acute and convalescent phases originated in the United States, Italy and Spain.

Germline CDR1 and CDR2: LGHDT and YNNKEL (reference sequence). This CDR3 is 16 amino acids long. V shed 5 bases and J 6 bases; nucleotides not matched to a gene: 10. The sequencing sample was made of peripheral blood. This rearrangement joins TRBV3-1 (or the pseudogene TRBV3-2) to TRBJ2-2; 9 bases line up with TRBD1. The origin of this receptor is a human donor in a cohort sampled during active COVID-19. The CDR3 is CASSNRDRAQPGELFF. The CDR3 nucleotides are TGTGCCAGCAGCAACCGGGACAGGGCTCAACCCGGGGAGCTGTTTTTT.